This T cell receptor beta chain came from a study of OX40 agonist ivuxolimab in advanced cancers. The ends were cut back, 6 bases at V and 1 base at J, with 19 bases in the middle. Germline CDR1 MDHEN, CDR2 SYDVKM. The CDR3 extends over 17 amino acids. Only in-frame clones appear in the TCRdb table, and some are missing; sequencing was by immunoSEQ multiplex PCR. Counted here are some 66,000 clones, around 80% occurring once; the ten biggest clones make up 5% to 6%. This chain uses TRBV28 with TRBJ2-1; D remains ambiguous. The TCR comes from an adult with an advanced solid tumor such as melanoma, head and neck, liver or kidney cancer. The starting material was CD4+ or CD8+ T cells sorted from blood, obtained in a trial of the OX40 agonist ivuxolimab. The CDR3 region is CASSWGKGRRSYNEQFF. The CDR3, as DNA: TGTGCCAGCAGCTGGGGTAAGGGCCGCCGGTCCTACAATGAGCAGTTCTTC. Together with reference TRBV28 and TRBJ2-1, the CDR3 gives the full variable domain: DVKVTQSSRYLVKRTGEKVFLECVQDMDHENMFWYRQDPGLGLRLIYFSYDVKMKEKGDIPEGYSVSREKKERFSLILESASTNQTSMYLCASSWGKGRRSYNEQFFGPGTRLTVL.